This TCR beta chain was identified during a study of STAT3 mutations in large granular lymphocyte leukemia. Overall study findings and caveats: At least one immunodominant TCR beta clonotype appeared in every T-cell large granular lymphocyte leukemia patient. All newly emerging clones after therapy were STAT3 wild type.

Germline values: CDR1 ENHRY, CDR2 SYGVKD. Trimming cost V 3 bases and J 5 bases, with 10 bases left between them. This CDR3 is 13 amino acids long. Data came from immunoSEQ multiplex PCR; TCRdb stores just in-frame clones and leaves some out. The sample has over 3,000 clones, about two fifths seen once; the top ten hold roughly 84%. Comment on this clone: As yet, its antigen is unknown.

The source material was peripheral blood mononuclear cells. The chain is built from TRBV10-3 and TRBJ2-5, with unresolved D. This TCR was sampled from a man aged 60 to 75 with T-cell large granular lymphocyte leukemia. Some clones in this sample may be carry-over from other donors' samples. DNA of the CDR3: TGTGCCATCAGTGAATCACCTGGGGAGACCCAGTACTTC. Its translation: CAISESPGETQYF.